This T cell receptor beta chain was sequenced in a study of early T cells in non-severe SARS-CoV-2 infection (dated by TCRdb to about 2021). About the investigation overall: Because TCR sequencing relied on bulk RNA taken from unsorted whole blood, pairing of alpha and beta chains was not possible. Overall study outcomes, separate from this receptor: VDJdb matching was skewed toward anti-spike CD8 responses and likely underestimated virus-specific expansions by missing private and CD4 specificities.

This clonotype was seen repeatedly, ten times or more. The antigen it binds to is not known. Within one base of it there is no much larger clone, and no base qualities were kept. The method behind the library was 5' RACE. The sequencing machine was a NextSeq 500. The TCR library protocol attached unique molecular identifiers to individual cDNA molecules to correct for sequencing error and PCR bias. Both TCR alpha and beta chains were sequenced, and tight co-correlation was observed between alpha and beta sequence abundances in each sample. As for the authors' bioinformatics: Decombinator V4 was used to annotate the V gene, J gene and CDR3 of the TCR sequences. TCRs were defined as expanded if a significant change between any two time points was detected under a Poisson model with p below 0.0001. TCR abundances were normalised to the total number of TCRs sequenced per sample and expressed as counts per million. MAIT TCRs were defined by TRAV1-2 paired with TRAJ12, TRAJ20 or TRAJ33, and iNKT TCRs by TRAV10 paired with TRAJ18. A search of VDJdb, accessed on 1 November 2021, was run for TCRs annotated to CMV, EBV and SARS-CoV-2, with TCRs annotated for multiple antigens excluded. TCRdb trimmed the raw reads at Q25, called clones with MiXCR and kept productive beta chains. Records with the same CDR3 protein are collapsed into one entry carrying the most frequent genes and DNA. For this entry, the V and J calls and clone size follow TCRdb and not the study's own pipeline. The sample contains about 19,000 distinct CDR3 sequences, 5.9% of them found a single time. Clones ranked in the top ten supply roughly 6.3% of the sample.

Clipping removes 4 bases from V and 0 bases from J, with 4 as the unmatched junction base count. From a lookup of the germline V gene, CDR1 and CDR2 are SQVTM and ANQGSEA. CDR3 length: 14 amino acids, cysteine to phenylalanine. Only the CDR3 DNA stays, 42 bases, in frame from base 1. A case-control design nested within a healthcare worker cohort in London, UK, was used, with weekly nasopharyngeal swab PCR tests and blood sampling performed. Healthcare workers were recruited between 23 and 31 March 2020, during the week of the UK lockdown, and were followed weekly for up to about 16 weeks. What was sequenced was whole blood. The source is an adult who was a healthcare worker with PCR-confirmed SARS-CoV-2 infection or an uninfected control (not recorded which). The V gene is TRBV29-1 and the J gene is TRBJ2-3; TRBD1 matches 7 bases in the middle. The CDR3: CSVAGTESTDTQYF. DNA sequence: TGCAGCGTTGCCGGGACAGAGAGCACAGATACGCAGTATTTT.